The rows below give T cell receptor beta chains drawn from one sample of a study of metastatic and nonmetastatic thyroid tumors. TCRdb recomputed clones from the PCR reads via MiXCR. Here the sample spans about 33,000 clones, 15% to 20% being singletons. Sequencing was performed on blood. The receptors here all came from a male donor with papillary thyroid cancer or a benign thyroid nodule (not recorded which). Some clones in this sample may be carry-over from other donors' samples. CDR3s include the opening cysteine and the closing phenylalanine or tryptophan. Each record gives: clone size, V gene, D gene, J gene, CDR3 DNA, CDR3 protein. The D gene is left open where the match is weak. Part of the rows lack a size; the others show once, few, many or a class for expanded clones.

clone_size: many
v_call: TRBV3-1
d_call: TRBD1
j_call: TRBJ1-1
cdr3_nt: TGTGCCAGCAGCCTCGAGGACAGGGGGCGAGTAGGTGAAGCTTTCTTT
cdr3_aa: CASSLEDRGRVGEAFF

clone_size: few
v_call: TRBV28
d_call: NA
j_call: TRBJ2-7
cdr3_nt: TGTGCCAGCAGTTTAATCAATCAGGGAGCCGAGCAGTACTTC
cdr3_aa: CASSLINQGAEQYF

clone_size: many
v_call: TRBV4-2
d_call: TRBD1
j_call: TRBJ2-7
cdr3_nt: TGTGCCAGCAGCCTTAGCGACGGGACAGGCTACGAGCAGTACTTC
cdr3_aa: CASSLSDGTGYEQYF

clone_size: many
v_call: TRBV10-3
d_call: NA
j_call: TRBJ1-6
cdr3_nt: TGTGCCATCAGTGGAGGGACTGGATATAATTCACCCCTCCACTTT
cdr3_aa: CAISGGTGYNSPLHF

clone_size: many
v_call: TRBV28
d_call: NA
j_call: TRBJ1-1
cdr3_nt: TGTGCCAGCAGGGCCAACACTGAAGCTTTCTTT
cdr3_aa: CASRANTEAFF

clone_size: NA
v_call: TRBV6-1
d_call: TRBD2
j_call: TRBJ2-2
cdr3_nt: TGTGCCAGCAGTCAACTAGCGGGAGGGCTTGCCGGTGAGCTGTTTTTT
cdr3_aa: CASSQLAGGLAGELFF

clone_size: many
v_call: TRBV2
d_call: TRBD1
j_call: TRBJ1-2
cdr3_nt: TGTGCCAGCAGGGGACAGGGGCGGTATGGCTACACCTTC
cdr3_aa: CASRGQGRYGYTF

clone_size: few
v_call: TRBV6-4
d_call: TRBD1
j_call: TRBJ1-1
cdr3_nt: TGTGCCAGCAGTGCGAGGGGCGACAGGGGGTATGAGAACACTGAAGCTTTCTTT
cdr3_aa: CASSARGDRGYENTEAFF

clone_size: many
v_call: TRBV7-6
d_call: NA
j_call: TRBJ2-7
cdr3_nt: TGTGCCAGCAGCTTTCCAGGGTCTGCCGAGCAGTACTTC
cdr3_aa: CASSFPGSAEQYF

clone_size: many
v_call: TRBV15
d_call: TRBD2
j_call: TRBJ2-7
cdr3_nt: TGTGCCACCAGCAGAGATAGTAGCGGGAGCAACGAGCAGTACTTC
cdr3_aa: CATSRDSSGSNEQYF

clone_size: NA
v_call: TRBV6-2/TRBV6-3
d_call: NA
j_call: TRBJ2-1
cdr3_nt: TGTGCCAGCAGTTACCCTTACAGCTCTAGCTCCTACAATGAGCAGTTCTTC
cdr3_aa: CASSYPYSSSSYNEQFF

clone_size: many
v_call: TRBV7-2
d_call: TRBD1
j_call: TRBJ1-1
cdr3_nt: TGTGCCAGCAGCTTGACAGGGTCCATGAACACTGAAGCTTTCTTT
cdr3_aa: CASSLTGSMNTEAFF

clone_size: many
v_call: TRBV7-6
d_call: NA
j_call: TRBJ2-7
cdr3_nt: TGTGCCAGCAGCCTATCCCAGGGAAGTACCTACGAGCAGTACTTC
cdr3_aa: CASSLSQGSTYEQYF

clone_size: many
v_call: TRBV7-7
d_call: NA
j_call: TRBJ1-5
cdr3_nt: TGTGCTAGCAGCTTAGACAGAAATCAGCCCCAGCATTTT
cdr3_aa: CASSLDRNQPQHF

clone_size: many
v_call: TRBV6-1
d_call: NA
j_call: TRBJ1-1
cdr3_nt: TGTGCCAGCAGTGCGGGTTCGGCAGGGCCTAACACTGAAGCTTTCTTT
cdr3_aa: CASSAGSAGPNTEAFF

clone_size: many
v_call: TRBV20-1
d_call: NA
j_call: TRBJ1-2
cdr3_nt: TGCAGTGCTAGAGATATGCGAGGCTATGGCTACACCTTC
cdr3_aa: CSARDMRGYGYTF

clone_size: many
v_call: TRBV30
d_call: TRBD1
j_call: TRBJ1-3
cdr3_nt: TGTGCCTGGAAGTGGACAGGGGGTAGAAACACCATATATTTT
cdr3_aa: CAWKWTGGRNTIYF

clone_size: many
v_call: TRBV6-1
d_call: TRBD2
j_call: TRBJ2-1
cdr3_nt: TGTGCCAGCAGCCTAGCGGGAGGTAAGCAGTTCTTC
cdr3_aa: CASSLAGGKQFF

clone_size: many
v_call: TRBV5-1
d_call: TRBD2
j_call: TRBJ2-1
cdr3_nt: TGCGCCAGCAGCTTCTTGCTCTTAGCGGGAGTTGGGGAGCAGTTCTTC
cdr3_aa: CASSFLLLAGVGEQFF

clone_size: many
v_call: TRBV7-6
d_call: NA
j_call: TRBJ2-5
cdr3_nt: TGTGCCAGCAGCTTAGCGGCACAGGCCCCGACCCAGTACTTC
cdr3_aa: CASSLAAQAPTQYF

clone_size: many
v_call: TRBV20-1
d_call: NA
j_call: TRBJ2-2
cdr3_nt: TGCAGTGCTCCTCAGCAAAGGACCGGGGAGCTGTTTTTT
cdr3_aa: CSAPQQRTGELFF

clone_size: medium-sized
v_call: TRBV6-2/TRBV6-3
d_call: TRBD1
j_call: TRBJ2-7
cdr3_nt: TGTGCCAGCAGTTATGAGGACAGGGTGTCGAAGCAGTACTTC
cdr3_aa: CASSYEDRVSKQYF

clone_size: many
v_call: TRBV30
d_call: TRBD1
j_call: TRBJ2-7
cdr3_nt: TGTGCCTGGAGTTCGGGACAGGGGAGGGACGAGCAGTACTTC
cdr3_aa: CAWSSGQGRDEQYF

clone_size: many
v_call: TRBV5-6
d_call: NA
j_call: TRBJ2-1
cdr3_nt: TGTGCCAGCAGCCCGTTAGGGGTAGTGCCAGTTAACAATGAGCAGTTCTTC
cdr3_aa: CASSPLGVVPVNNEQFF

clone_size: many
v_call: TRBV28
d_call: NA
j_call: TRBJ1-4
cdr3_nt: TGTGCCAGCAGCCCAGGGGCAACTAATGAAAAACTGTTTTTT
cdr3_aa: CASSPGATNEKLFF

clone_size: many
v_call: TRBV18
d_call: TRBD2
j_call: TRBJ2-1
cdr3_nt: TGTGCCAGCTCACCAGAGTACACTAGCGGCCACAATGAGCAGTTCTTC
cdr3_aa: CASSPEYTSGHNEQFF

clone_size: medium-sized
v_call: TRBV6-5
d_call: NA
j_call: TRBJ1-3
cdr3_nt: TGTGCCAGCAGTTACCAGGATAGCTCTGGAAACACCATATATTTT
cdr3_aa: CASSYQDSSGNTIYF

clone_size: medium-sized
v_call: TRBV6-1
d_call: NA
j_call: TRBJ1-3
cdr3_nt: TGTGCCAGCAGTGATCGGGCCATCAAAAACACCATATATTTT
cdr3_aa: CASSDRAIKNTIYF

clone_size: NA
v_call: TRBV25-1
d_call: TRBD2
j_call: TRBJ2-3
cdr3_nt: TGTGCCAGAAGACTAGCTTATGTAACAGATACGCAGTATTTT
cdr3_aa: CARRLAYVTDTQYF

clone_size: many
v_call: TRBV9
d_call: NA
j_call: TRBJ2-3
cdr3_nt: TGTGCCAGCAGCGATACAGATACGCAGTATTTT
cdr3_aa: CASSDTDTQYF

clone_size: many
v_call: TRBV24-1
d_call: NA
j_call: TRBJ1-3
cdr3_nt: TGTGCCACCAGTTGGGACATGGGAAACACCATATATTTT
cdr3_aa: CATSWDMGNTIYF

clone_size: many
v_call: TRBV20-1
d_call: TRBD2
j_call: TRBJ2-2
cdr3_nt: TGCAGTGCTAGAGAACTAGCGGGAGACACCGGGGAGCTGTTTTTT
cdr3_aa: CSARELAGDTGELFF

clone_size: many
v_call: TRBV25-1
d_call: NA
j_call: TRBJ1-1
cdr3_nt: TGTGCCAGCAGTGATTTTCGGGGAGGGGGCACTGAAGCTTTCTTT
cdr3_aa: CASSDFRGGGTEAFF

clone_size: NA
v_call: TRBV6-1
d_call: NA
j_call: TRBJ1-1
cdr3_nt: TGTGCCAACAGTGATAGGGCATACACTGAAGCTTTCTTT
cdr3_aa: CANSDRAYTEAFF

clone_size: many
v_call: TRBV7-6
d_call: NA
j_call: TRBJ2-3
cdr3_nt: TGTGCCAGCAGCTTAGCCAACCCCTTCACAGATACGCAGTATTTT
cdr3_aa: CASSLANPFTDTQYF

clone_size: many
v_call: TRBV28
d_call: NA
j_call: TRBJ2-5
cdr3_nt: TGTGCCAGCAGTTTCGGGACACTAGAGACCCAGTACTTC
cdr3_aa: CASSFGTLETQYF

clone_size: NA
v_call: TRBV20-1
d_call: NA
j_call: TRBJ2-7
cdr3_nt: TGCAGTGCTAGCGATCCCTGGGATACCCTCCCCTACGAGCAGTACTTC
cdr3_aa: CSASDPWDTLPYEQYF

clone_size: NA
v_call: TRBV20-1
d_call: NA
j_call: TRBJ2-7
cdr3_nt: TGCAGTGCTCCGACTAGGTGGGAGCAGTACTTC
cdr3_aa: CSAPTRWEQYF

clone_size: NA
v_call: TRBV7-3
d_call: NA
j_call: TRBJ2-1
cdr3_nt: TGTGCCAGCAGCTTAGGGGCATCTGAGCAGTTCTTC
cdr3_aa: CASSLGASEQFF

clone_size: NA
v_call: TRBV4-1
d_call: NA
j_call: TRBJ1-2
cdr3_nt: TGCGCCAGCAGCCAAGAAAGGGTGGTAAACTATGGCTACACCTTC
cdr3_aa: CASSQERVVNYGYTF

clone_size: NA
v_call: TRBV10-2
d_call: NA
j_call: TRBJ2-3
cdr3_nt: TGCGCCAGCAGTGAGGGACCTTTCACAGATACGCAGTATTTT
cdr3_aa: CASSEGPFTDTQYF

clone_size: few
v_call: TRBV28
d_call: TRBD1
j_call: TRBJ1-2
cdr3_nt: TGTGCCAGCACCCAGGGACAGGGGGCGCGGAACTATGGCTACACCTTC
cdr3_aa: CASTQGQGARNYGYTF

clone_size: few
v_call: TRBV6-2/TRBV6-3
d_call: NA
j_call: TRBJ2-2
cdr3_nt: TGTGCCAGCAGTTACTCCCCGGGAGAGGACACCGGGGAGCTGTTTTTT
cdr3_aa: CASSYSPGEDTGELFF

clone_size: many
v_call: TRBV18
d_call: NA
j_call: TRBJ1-2
cdr3_nt: TGTGCCAGCTCCCTCTCTGGGCGGAACTATGGCTACACCTTC
cdr3_aa: CASSLSGRNYGYTF

clone_size: NA
v_call: TRBV11-2
d_call: NA
j_call: TRBJ2-7
cdr3_nt: TGTGCCAGCAGCTTTAGGTCCTGGACAGTATCCTACGAGCAGTACTTC
cdr3_aa: CASSFRSWTVSYEQYF

clone_size: many
v_call: TRBV29-1
d_call: NA
j_call: TRBJ2-1
cdr3_nt: TGCAGCGTTGTAGGGGGGCAGGGCTCCTACAATGAGCAGTTCTTC
cdr3_aa: CSVVGGQGSYNEQFF